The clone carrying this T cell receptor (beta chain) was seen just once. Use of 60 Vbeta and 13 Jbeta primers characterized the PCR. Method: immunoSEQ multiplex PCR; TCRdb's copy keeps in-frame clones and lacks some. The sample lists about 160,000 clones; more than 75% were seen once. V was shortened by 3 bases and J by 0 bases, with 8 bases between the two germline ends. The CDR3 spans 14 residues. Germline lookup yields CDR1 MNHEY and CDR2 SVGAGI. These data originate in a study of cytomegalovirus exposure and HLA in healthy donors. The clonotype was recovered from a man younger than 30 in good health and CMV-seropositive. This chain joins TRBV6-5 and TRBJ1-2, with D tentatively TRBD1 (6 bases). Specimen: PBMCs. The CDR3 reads CASSYRDTNYGYTF. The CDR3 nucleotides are TGTGCCAGCAGTTATCGGGACACTAACTATGGCTACACCTTC.